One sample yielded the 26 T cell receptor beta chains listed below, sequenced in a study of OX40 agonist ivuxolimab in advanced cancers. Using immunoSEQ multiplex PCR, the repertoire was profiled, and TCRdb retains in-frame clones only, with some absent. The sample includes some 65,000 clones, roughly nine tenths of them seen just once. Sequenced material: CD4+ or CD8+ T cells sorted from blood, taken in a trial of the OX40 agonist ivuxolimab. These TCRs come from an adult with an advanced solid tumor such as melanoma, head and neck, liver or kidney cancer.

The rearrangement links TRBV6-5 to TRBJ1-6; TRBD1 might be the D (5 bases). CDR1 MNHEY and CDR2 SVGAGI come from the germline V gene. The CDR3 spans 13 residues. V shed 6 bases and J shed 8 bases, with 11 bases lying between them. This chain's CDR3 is CASRQRTYSPLHF. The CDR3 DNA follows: TGTGCCAGCAGGCAGCGGACATATTCACCCCTCCACTTT.

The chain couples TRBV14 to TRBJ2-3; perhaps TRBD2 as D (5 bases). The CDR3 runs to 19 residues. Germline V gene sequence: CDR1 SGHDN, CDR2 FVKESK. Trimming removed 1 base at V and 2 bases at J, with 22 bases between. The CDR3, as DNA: TGTGCCAGCAGCCAAGTTCCGGGAACGTGGTATTGGGACACAGATACGCAGTATTTT. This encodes CASSQVPGTWYWDTDTQYF.

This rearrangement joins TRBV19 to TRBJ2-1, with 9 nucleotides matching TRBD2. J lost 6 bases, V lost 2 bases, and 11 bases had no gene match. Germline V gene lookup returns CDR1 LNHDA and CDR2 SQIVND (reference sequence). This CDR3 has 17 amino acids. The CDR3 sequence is CASSILASGKGFNEQFF. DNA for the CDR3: TGTGCCAGTAGTATACTGGCTAGCGGGAAAGGGTTCAATGAGCAGTTCTTC. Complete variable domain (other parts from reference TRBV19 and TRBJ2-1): DGGITQSPKYLFRKEGQNVTLSCEQNLNHDAMYWYRQDPGQGLRLIYYSQIVNDFQKGDIAEGYSVSREKKESFPLTVTSAQKNPTAFYLCASSILASGKGFNEQFFGPGTRLTVL.

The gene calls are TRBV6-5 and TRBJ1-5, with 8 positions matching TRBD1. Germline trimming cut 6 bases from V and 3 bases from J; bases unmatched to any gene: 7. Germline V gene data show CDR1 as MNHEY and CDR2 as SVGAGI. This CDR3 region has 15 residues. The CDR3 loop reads CASRPGTGVNQPQHF. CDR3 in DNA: TGTGCCAGCAGACCCGGGACAGGCGTCAATCAGCCCCAGCATTTT.

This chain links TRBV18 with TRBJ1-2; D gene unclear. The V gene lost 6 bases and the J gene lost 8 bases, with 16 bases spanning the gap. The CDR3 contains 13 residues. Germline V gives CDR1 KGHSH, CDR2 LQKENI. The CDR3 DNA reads TGTGCCAGCTCCCAGTCAGAGTATGAAGGCTACACCTTC. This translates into CASSQSEYEGYTF.

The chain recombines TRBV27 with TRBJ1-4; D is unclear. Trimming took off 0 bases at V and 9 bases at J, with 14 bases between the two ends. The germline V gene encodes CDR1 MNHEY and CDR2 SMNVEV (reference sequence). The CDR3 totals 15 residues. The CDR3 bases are TGTGCCAGCAGTTTATCGTCGGGCGAGAGGAAAAAACTGTTTTTT. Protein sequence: CASSLSSGERKKLFF. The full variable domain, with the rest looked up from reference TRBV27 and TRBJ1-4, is EAQVTQNPRYLITVTGKKLTVTCSQNMNHEYMSWYRQDPGLGLRQIYYSMNVEVTDKGDVPEGYKVSRKEKRNFPLILESPSPNQTSLYFCASSLSSGERKKLFFGSGTQLSVL.

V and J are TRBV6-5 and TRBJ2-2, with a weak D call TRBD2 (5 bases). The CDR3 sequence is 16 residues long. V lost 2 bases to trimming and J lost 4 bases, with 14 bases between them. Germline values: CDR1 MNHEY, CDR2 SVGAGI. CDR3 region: CASSYVTGIGTGELFF. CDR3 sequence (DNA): TGTGCCAGCAGTTACGTTACGGGGATCGGCACCGGGGAGCTGTTTTTT.

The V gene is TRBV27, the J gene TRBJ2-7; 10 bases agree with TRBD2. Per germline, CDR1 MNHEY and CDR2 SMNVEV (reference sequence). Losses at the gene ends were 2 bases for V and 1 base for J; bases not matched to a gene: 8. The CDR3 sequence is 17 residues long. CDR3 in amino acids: CASSLRTSGGGSYEQYF. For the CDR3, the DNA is TGTGCCAGCAGTTTAAGGACTAGCGGCGGAGGGTCCTACGAGCAGTACTTC.

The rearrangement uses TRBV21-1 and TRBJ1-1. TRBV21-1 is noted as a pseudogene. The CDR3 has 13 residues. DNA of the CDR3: TGTGCCAGCAGCAAAAATGGGAACACTGAAGCTTTCTTT. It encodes CASSKNGNTEAFF.

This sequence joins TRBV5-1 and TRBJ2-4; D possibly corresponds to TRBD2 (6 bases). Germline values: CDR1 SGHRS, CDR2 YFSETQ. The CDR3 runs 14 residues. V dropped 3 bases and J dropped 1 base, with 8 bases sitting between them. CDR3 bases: TGCGCCAGCAGCTGGGAGGCGGCCAAAAACATTCAGTACTTC. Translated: CASSWEAAKNIQYF.

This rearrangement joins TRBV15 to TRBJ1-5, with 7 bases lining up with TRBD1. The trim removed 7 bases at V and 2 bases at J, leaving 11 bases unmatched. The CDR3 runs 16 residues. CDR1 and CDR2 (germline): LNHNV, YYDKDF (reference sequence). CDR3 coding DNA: TGTGCCACCATCAGTGGACAGGCCCTAGGCAATCAGCCCCAGCATTTT. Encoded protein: CATISGQALGNQPQHF.

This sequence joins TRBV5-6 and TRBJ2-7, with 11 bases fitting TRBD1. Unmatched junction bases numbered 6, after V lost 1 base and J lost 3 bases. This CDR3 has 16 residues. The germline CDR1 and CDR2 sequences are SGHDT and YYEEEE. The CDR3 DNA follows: TGTGCCAGCAGCTTGTTTTCCGGGACAGGGGGCTACGAGCAGTACTTC. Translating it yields CASSLFSGTGGYEQYF.

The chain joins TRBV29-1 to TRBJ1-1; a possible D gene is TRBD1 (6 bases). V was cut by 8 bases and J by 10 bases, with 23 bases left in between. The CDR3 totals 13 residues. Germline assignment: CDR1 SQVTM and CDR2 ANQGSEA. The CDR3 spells CSHGEVMRGSAFF. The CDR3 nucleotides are TGCAGCCACGGGGAGGTAATGAGGGGGTCAGCTTTCTTT.

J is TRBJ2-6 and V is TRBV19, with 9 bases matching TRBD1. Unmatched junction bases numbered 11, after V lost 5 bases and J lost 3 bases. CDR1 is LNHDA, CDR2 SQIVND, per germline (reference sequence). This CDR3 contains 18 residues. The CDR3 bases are TGTGCCAGTAGTCCCAAGCCGGGACAGGGTTTTGGGGCCAACGTCCTGACTTTC. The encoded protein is CASSPKPGQGFGANVLTF.

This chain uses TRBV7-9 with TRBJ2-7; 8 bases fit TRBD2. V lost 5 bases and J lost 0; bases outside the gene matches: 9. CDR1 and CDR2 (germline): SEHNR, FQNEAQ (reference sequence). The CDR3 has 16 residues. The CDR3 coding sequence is TGTGCCAGCAGCGGAACTAGCGGTACGAGCTCCTACGAGCAGTACTTC. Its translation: CASSGTSGTSSYEQYF.

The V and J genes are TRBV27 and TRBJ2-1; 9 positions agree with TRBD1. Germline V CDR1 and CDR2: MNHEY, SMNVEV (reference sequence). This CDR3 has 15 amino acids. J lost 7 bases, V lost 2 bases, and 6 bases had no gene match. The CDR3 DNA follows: TGTGCCAGCAGTTTAAGGAGACAGGGGGGAAATGAGCAGTTCTTC. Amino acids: CASSLRRQGGNEQFF.

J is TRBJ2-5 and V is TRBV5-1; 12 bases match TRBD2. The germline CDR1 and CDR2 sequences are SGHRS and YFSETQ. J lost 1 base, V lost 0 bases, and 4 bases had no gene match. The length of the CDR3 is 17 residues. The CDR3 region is CASSLGSLAGGQETQYF. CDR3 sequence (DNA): TGCGCCAGCAGCTTGGGTTCACTAGCGGGGGGCCAAGAGACCCAGTACTTC.

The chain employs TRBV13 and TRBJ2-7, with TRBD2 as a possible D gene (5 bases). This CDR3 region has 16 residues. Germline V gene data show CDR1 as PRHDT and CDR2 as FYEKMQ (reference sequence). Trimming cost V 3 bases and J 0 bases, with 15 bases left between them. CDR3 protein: CASSFRLEADSYEQYF. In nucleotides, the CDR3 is TGTGCCAGCAGCTTTCGGTTGGAGGCCGACTCCTACGAGCAGTACTTC.

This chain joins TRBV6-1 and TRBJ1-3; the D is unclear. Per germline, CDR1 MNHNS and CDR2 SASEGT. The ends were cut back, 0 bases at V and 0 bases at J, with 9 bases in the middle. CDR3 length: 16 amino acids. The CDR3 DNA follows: TGTGCCAGCAGTGAAGCTGCGTACACCTCTGGAAACACCATATATTTT. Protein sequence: CASSEAAYTSGNTIYF.

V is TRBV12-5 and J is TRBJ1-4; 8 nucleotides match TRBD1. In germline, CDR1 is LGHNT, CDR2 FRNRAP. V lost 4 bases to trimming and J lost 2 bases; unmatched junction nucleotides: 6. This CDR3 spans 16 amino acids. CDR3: CASGSRTGLTNEKLFF. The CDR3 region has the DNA TGTGCTAGTGGTTCTCGGACAGGGTTGACTAATGAAAAACTGTTTTTT.

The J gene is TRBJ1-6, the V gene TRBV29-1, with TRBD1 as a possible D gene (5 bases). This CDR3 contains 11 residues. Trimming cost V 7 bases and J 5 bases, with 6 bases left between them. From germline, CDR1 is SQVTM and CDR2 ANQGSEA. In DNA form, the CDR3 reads TGCAGCGCGGGGGATAATTCACCCCTCCACTTT. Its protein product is CSAGDNSPLHF.

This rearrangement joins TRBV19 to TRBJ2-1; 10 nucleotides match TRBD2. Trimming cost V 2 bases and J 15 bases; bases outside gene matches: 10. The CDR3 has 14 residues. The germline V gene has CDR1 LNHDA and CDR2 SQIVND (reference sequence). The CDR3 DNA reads TGTGCCAGTAGTATACTAGGGGCTAGCGGGGGAGTGTTCTTC. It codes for CASSILGASGGVFF.

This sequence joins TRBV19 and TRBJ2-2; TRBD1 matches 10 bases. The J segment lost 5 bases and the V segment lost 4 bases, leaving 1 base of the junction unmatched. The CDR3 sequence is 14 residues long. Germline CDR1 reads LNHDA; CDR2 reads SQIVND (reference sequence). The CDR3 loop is CASSTGQGTGELFF. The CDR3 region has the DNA TGTGCCAGTAGTACGGGACAGGGGACCGGGGAGCTGTTTTTT.

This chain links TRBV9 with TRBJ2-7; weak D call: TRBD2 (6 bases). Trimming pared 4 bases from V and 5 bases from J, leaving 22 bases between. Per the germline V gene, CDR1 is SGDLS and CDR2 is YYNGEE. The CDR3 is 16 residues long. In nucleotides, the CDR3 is TGTGCCAGCAGCTCTCAATTGGCTAGCGCGGGGAACGAGCAGTACTTC. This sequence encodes CASSSQLASAGNEQYF.

DNA for the CDR3: TGTGCCAGCAGCTCCCCGGGGGGGGAGTACACCTTC. It translates to CASSSPGGEYTF. This chain connects TRBV5-5 to TRBJ1-2; TRBD1 might be the D (5 bases). This CDR3 has 12 amino acids. Germline CDR1 reads SGHKS; CDR2 reads YYEKEE (reference sequence). The V end lost 3 bases, the J end lost 11 bases, and 14 bases lay between the germline ends.

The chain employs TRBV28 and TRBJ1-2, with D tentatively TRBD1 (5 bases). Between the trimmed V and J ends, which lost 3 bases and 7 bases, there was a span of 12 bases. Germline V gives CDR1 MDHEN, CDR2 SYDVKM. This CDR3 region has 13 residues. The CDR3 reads CASSFPGFSGYTF. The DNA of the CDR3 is TGTGCCAGCAGTTTCCCAGGGTTTAGTGGCTACACCTTC.